Listed here is a single T cell receptor beta chain. The antigen is unknown. Generated by immunoSEQ multiplex PCR, the TCRdb table keeps only in-frame clones and is missing some. The sample holds just over 20,000 clones, 80% to 95% seen once. The entry originates in a study of untreated major depressive disorder. No major medical conditions, Axis I/II comorbidities, regular medication, or illicit drugs. Study-wide results and caveats: Compared with controls, depressed patients showed more TRBV05-01 (Vbeta 5.1) usage in CD4+ T cells.

The CDR3 has 17 amino acids. The germline V gene has CDR1 SGHTA and CDR2 FQGNSA. The J segment lost 6 bases and the V segment lost 0 bases, leaving 7 bases of the junction unmatched. This clonotype originated in a young man in good health. Sequencing was performed on CD4+ T cells from PBMCs. V usage is TRBV7-2 and J usage is TRBJ2-2; 10 bases are a match to TRBD2. The CDR3 nucleotides read TGTGCCAGCAGCTTAGCCCCCGGACTAGCGGTGGCCGGGGAGCTGTTTTTT. Its translation: CASSLAPGLAVAGELFF.